The 22 T cell receptor beta chains below were found in one sample sequenced in a study of cytomegalovirus exposure and HLA in healthy donors. The PCR ran on 60 Vbeta and 13 Jbeta primers. TCRdb keeps only in-frame clones here, not all; method: immunoSEQ multiplex PCR. This sample yields some 160,000 clones, of which around three quarters are seen a single time; 1.5% to 1.8% belongs to the top ten. The sample comprised PBMCs. The receptor source for this set is a middle-aged man in good health and CMV-seronegative.

The genes are TRBV2 and TRBJ2-3; D remains ambiguous. Germline V lookup: CDR1 SNHLY, CDR2 FYNNEI. Trimming took off 4 bases at V and 6 bases at J, with 17 bases between the two ends. The CDR3 loop spans 15 amino acids. CDR3 nucleotide sequence: TGTGCCAGCAGTGGTAGCCTTTTGTCGTGGGATACGCAGTATTTT. Translation: CASSGSLLSWDTQYF. The entire variable domain, with the rest obtained from reference TRBV2 and TRBJ2-3, is as follows: EPEVTQTPSHQVTQMGQEVILRCVPISNHLYFYWYRQILGQKVEFLVSFYNNEISEKSEIFDDQFSVERPDGSNFTLKIRSTKLEDSAMYFCASSGSLLSWDTQYFGPGTRLTVL.

The chain carries TRBV29-1 and TRBJ2-7, with TRBD2 matching 7 bases. J lost 2 bases, V lost 4 bases, and 20 bases had no gene match. In germline, CDR1 is SQVTM, CDR2 ANQGSEA. The CDR3 runs to 18 residues. The CDR3: CSVGLSPTSENIPYEQYF. As DNA, the CDR3 is TGCAGCGTTGGTCTTTCCCCTACTAGCGAGAATATCCCCTACGAGCAGTACTTC.

The count of this clone is one. The J gene is TRBJ2-1, the V gene TRBV4-1, with TRBD1 as a possible D gene (6 bases). CDR1 and CDR2 (germline): MGHRA, YSYEKL. Trimming removed 8 bases from V and 9 bases from J, with 20 bases in between. This CDR3 comprises 14 residues. DNA of the CDR3: TGCGCCAGCGGGTCGGACAGACCTTCGAGTGAGCAGTTCTTC. Amino acid sequence: CASGSDRPSSEQFF.

V gene TRBV7-3 combines with J gene TRBJ1-1; a weak D match, TRBD1 (6 bases). V gave up 5 bases and J gave up 4 bases, with 11 bases separating them. CDR1 and CDR2 (germline): SGHTA, FQGTGA. This CDR3 is 13 amino acids long. The CDR3 is CASSITGSTEAFF. In DNA form, the CDR3 reads TGTGCCAGCAGCATTACAGGGAGCACTGAAGCTTTCTTT.

The chain recombines TRBV6-5 with TRBJ2-7; TRBD2 agrees at 8 bases. Trimming cost V 2 bases and J 2 bases; bases outside gene matches: 8. Germline V lookup: CDR1 MNHEY, CDR2 SVGAGI. There are 16 residues in the CDR3. CDR3 region: CASSYAGSAGAYEQYF. DNA for the CDR3: TGTGCCAGCAGTTACGCCGGGTCAGCGGGGGCCTACGAGCAGTACTTC.

The gene calls are TRBV19 and TRBJ2-3; D perhaps matches TRBD2 (6 bases). The length of the CDR3 is 15 residues. Germline CDR1 and CDR2: LNHDA and SQIVND (reference sequence). The V end lost 6 bases, the J end lost 1 base, and 14 bases lay between the germline ends. CDR3 amino acids: CASSSHGSRTDTQYF. The CDR3 bases are TGTGCCAGTAGCTCCCACGGGAGTCGCACAGATACGCAGTATTTT. The whole variable domain, filled in from reference TRBV19 and TRBJ2-3, reads DGGITQSPKYLFRKEGQNVTLSCEQNLNHDAMYWYRQDPGQGLRLIYYSQIVNDFQKGDIAEGYSVSREKKESFPLTVTSAQKNPTAFYLCASSSHGSRTDTQYFGPGTRLTVL.

The chain uses TRBV2 and TRBJ1-1; D gene ambiguous. V gave up 6 bases and J gave up 7 bases, with 15 bases separating them. CDR3 length equals 13 residues. Germline-derived CDR1 and CDR2 are SNHLY and FYNNEI. As DNA, the CDR3 is TGTGCCAGCAGCCCCGGGGTAGAGAGTGAAGCTTTCTTT. It encodes CASSPGVESEAFF.

V usage is TRBV25-1 and J usage is TRBJ2-1; 9 nucleotides align to TRBD1. V lost 4 bases, J lost 7 bases, and 8 bases stayed unmatched. The germline gives CDR1 MGHDK, CDR2 SYGVNS. This CDR3 has 15 residues. CDR3 DNA sequence: TGTGCCAGCAGTGTGACCGGGACAGGGTCAAATGAGCAGTTCTTC. Its translation: CASSVTGTGSNEQFF.

The chain recombines TRBV2 with TRBJ2-7; 7 bases fit TRBD1. The germline V gene encodes CDR1 SNHLY and CDR2 FYNNEI. Losses at the gene ends were 4 bases for V and 4 bases for J; bases not matched to a gene: 7. This CDR3 is 14 amino acids long. CDR3 amino acids: CASSVEGGGYEQYV. Here the CDR3 DNA reads TGTGCCAGCAGTGTGGAAGGGGGCGGGTACGAGCAGTACGTC.

CDR3 protein: CASSSPLEAGEQYF. CDR3 DNA sequence: TGTGCCAGCAGCTCACCGCTTGAGGCGGGGGAGCAGTACTTC. V and J are TRBV11-2 and TRBJ2-7; maybe TRBD2 (6 bases). With 4 bases removed from V and 7 bases from J, the gap between germline ends came to 17 bases. CDR1 SGHAT and CDR2 FQNNGV come from the germline V gene. The CDR3 is 14 amino acids.

The chain recombines TRBV28 with TRBJ2-1, with 8 bases aligning to TRBD2. CDR1 MDHEN and CDR2 SYDVKM come from the germline V gene. The CDR3 has 15 residues. The ends lost 7 bases at V and 2 bases at J; junction bases unmatched: 7. For the CDR3, the DNA is TGTGCCAGCACCCCGTCAGCGGGGGCCTACAATGAGCAGTTCTTC. Translation: CASTPSAGAYNEQFF.

This clone was observed a few times. The J gene is TRBJ1-2, the V gene TRBV27; 11 nucleotides match TRBD1. Germline V lookup: CDR1 MNHEY, CDR2 SMNVEV (reference sequence). With V trimmed by 5 bases and J by 3 bases, 5 bases remained unmatched. The CDR3 is made up of 15 amino acids. The CDR3 DNA reads as TGTGCCAGCAGTCCGAGGACAGGGGGCGACTATGGCTACACCTTC. Translation gives CASSPRTGGDYGYTF.

The chain couples TRBV6-6 to TRBJ1-1; 10 bases are a match to TRBD1. J lost 6 bases, V lost 4 bases, and 5 bases had no gene match. The CDR3 is made up of 14 amino acids. CDR1 is MNHNY, CDR2 SVGAGI, per germline (reference sequence). This chain's CDR3 is CASSSWDRGAEAFF. The CDR3 DNA reads as TGTGCCAGCAGTTCCTGGGACAGGGGTGCTGAAGCTTTCTTT.

V usage is TRBV2 and J usage is TRBJ1-3; D is undetermined. V was pared by 4 bases and J by 4 bases, with 8 bases between. Germline CDR1 is SNHLY and CDR2 is FYNNEI. This CDR3 has 13 residues. The CDR3 loop is CASSGPGGNTIYF. The CDR3 DNA is TGTGCCAGCAGTGGACCGGGGGGAAACACCATATATTTT. The whole variable domain, remainder taken from reference TRBV2 and TRBJ1-3, is EPEVTQTPSHQVTQMGQEVILRCVPISNHLYFYWYRQILGQKVEFLVSFYNNEISEKSEIFDDQFSVERPDGSNFTLKIRSTKLEDSAMYFCASSGPGGNTIYFGEGSWLTVV.

The chain employs TRBV7-2 and TRBJ1-1; 7 bases are a match to TRBD1. V shed 1 base and J 8 bases; nucleotides not matched to a gene: 7. CDR3 length: 14 residues. CDR1 is SGHTA and CDR2 is FQGNSA in the germline V gene. The CDR3 region is CASSLVRGLYEAFF. DNA for the CDR3: TGTGCCAGCAGCTTAGTGAGGGGGCTTTACGAAGCTTTCTTT.

This chain uses TRBV19 with TRBJ2-1; 12 positions match TRBD2. The germline V gene has CDR1 LNHDA and CDR2 SQIVND (reference sequence). V was clipped by 3 bases and J by 0 bases; unmatched bases: 6. The CDR3 consists of 18 residues. This chain's CDR3 is CASSISRTSGTSYNEQFF. For the CDR3, the DNA is TGTGCCAGTAGTATTAGCCGGACTAGCGGGACCTCCTACAATGAGCAGTTCTTC.

A few counts support this clone. CDR3 region: CASSTRDQETQYF. DNA for the CDR3: TGTGCCAGCAGCACCAGGGACCAAGAGACCCAGTACTTC. This rearrangement joins TRBV5-4 to TRBJ2-5; a possible D gene is TRBD1 (5 bases). Deletions cut 4 bases from V and 0 bases from J, with 7 bases between. CDR3 length: 13 residues. Germline V gene sequence: CDR1 SGHNT, CDR2 YYREEE (reference sequence).

The rearrangement joins TRBV14 to TRBJ2-1; D unclear. Germline V gene lookup returns CDR1 SGHDN and CDR2 FVKESK. The CDR3 length is 17 residues. With 1 base removed from V and 4 bases from J, the gap between germline ends came to 17 bases. The CDR3 region is CASSQGLVAGVYNEQFF. CDR3 bases: TGTGCCAGCAGCCAAGGGCTAGTTGCTGGCGTTTACAATGAGCAGTTCTTC.

The chain carries TRBV5-1 and TRBJ1-1; TRBD1 agrees at 10 bases. The CDR3 spans 15 residues. CDR1 is SGHRS and CDR2 is YFSETQ in the germline V gene. J gave up 4 bases and V 4 bases, and 7 bases lay outside the gene matches. CDR3 loop: CASSQWTGGGTEAFF. For the CDR3, the DNA is TGCGCCAGCAGCCAGTGGACAGGGGGAGGCACTGAAGCTTTCTTT.

This chain uses TRBV19 with TRBJ2-1; D is possibly TRBD1 (5 bases). The CDR3 sequence is 12 residues long. Germline V gene lookup returns CDR1 LNHDA and CDR2 SQIVND (reference sequence). V shed 2 bases and J shed 6 bases, with 5 bases lying between them. The CDR3 loop reads CASSIQGNEQFF. The DNA for the CDR3 is TGTGCCAGTAGTATACAGGGCAATGAGCAGTTCTTC. Full variable domain (outside the CDR3, taken from reference TRBV19 and TRBJ2-1): DGGITQSPKYLFRKEGQNVTLSCEQNLNHDAMYWYRQDPGQGLRLIYYSQIVNDFQKGDIAEGYSVSREKKESFPLTVTSAQKNPTAFYLCASSIQGNEQFFGPGTRLTVL.

This clone has a single count. V gene TRBV5-1 combines with J gene TRBJ2-1; 11 nucleotides line up with TRBD2. The CDR3 sequence is 15 residues long. V lost 3 bases and J lost 8; bases outside the gene matches: 7. Germline loops: CDR1 SGHRS, CDR2 YFSETQ. CDR3 protein: CASSSTSGAGYEQFF. For the CDR3, the DNA is TGCGCCAGCAGCTCGACTAGCGGGGCCGGCTATGAGCAGTTCTTC.

This clone has only a few counts. The chain carries TRBV9 and TRBJ2-7; the D gene is possibly TRBD1 (6 bases). The CDR3 spans 13 residues. The germline V gene encodes CDR1 SGDLS and CDR2 YYNGEE. V shed 4 bases and J shed 0 bases, with 8 bases lying between them. The DNA for the CDR3 is TGTGCCAGCAGCAGGGACAACTCCTACGAGCAGTACTTC. Its translation: CASSRDNSYEQYF.